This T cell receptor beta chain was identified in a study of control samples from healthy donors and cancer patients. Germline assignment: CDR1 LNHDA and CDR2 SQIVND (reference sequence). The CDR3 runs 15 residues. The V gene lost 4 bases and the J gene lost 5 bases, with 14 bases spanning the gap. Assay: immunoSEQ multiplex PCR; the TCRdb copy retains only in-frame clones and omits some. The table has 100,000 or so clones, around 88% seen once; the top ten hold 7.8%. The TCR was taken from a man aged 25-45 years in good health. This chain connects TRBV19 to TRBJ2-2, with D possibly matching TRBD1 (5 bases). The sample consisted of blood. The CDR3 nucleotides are TGTGCCAGTAGTACCTTGACAGCCGGGACCGGGGAGCTGTTTTTT. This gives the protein CASSTLTAGTGELFF.